The 19 T cell receptor beta chains given below trace back to one sample, sequenced in a study of pediatric ulcerative colitis. The rectum was sampled with one to two pinch biopsies at colonoscopy. Repertoires were generated with immunoSEQ multiplex PCR, while TCRdb's copy carries only in-frame clones and drops some. Here the sample spans 40,000 to 55,000 clones, under 80% being singletons. Sample: gut tissue. The receptors derive from a girl between 10 and 17 years old with moderate ulcerative colitis.

The chain carries TRBV18 and TRBJ2-7; possibly TRBD2 for D (5 bases). The CDR3 loop spans 15 amino acids. Germline CDR1 reads KGHSH; CDR2 reads LQKENI. Trimming cost V 3 bases and J 3 bases, with 15 bases left between them. The CDR3 sequence: CASSPPSGAVYEQYF. The CDR3 DNA is TGTGCCAGCTCACCCCCGAGCGGCGCAGTCTACGAGCAGTACTTC.

This chain joins TRBV27 and TRBJ2-5; D gene ambiguous. The germline V and J ends were trimmed by 6 bases and 4 bases, with 9 bases remaining between them. CDR3 length: 12 residues. CDR1 and CDR2 (germline): MNHEY, SMNVEV (reference sequence). The CDR3 DNA reads TGTGCCAGCAGAGGGAACCGAGAGACCCAGTACTTC. It encodes CASRGNRETQYF.

This clone was seen more than once but under ten times. This chain links TRBV7-2 with TRBJ2-7; D uncertain. The CDR3 totals 15 residues. Looked up from germline, CDR1 is SGHTA and CDR2 is FQGNSA. V was cut by 1 base and J by 3 bases, with 13 bases left in between. Here the CDR3 DNA reads TGTGCCAGCAGCTTAGTCTTCGGGCAGAACTACGAGCAGTACTTC. It yields the protein CASSLVFGQNYEQYF. The whole variable domain, remainder taken from reference TRBV7-2 and TRBJ2-7, is GAGVSQSPSNKVTEKGKDVELRCDPISGHTALYWYRQSLGQGLEFLIYFQGNSAPDKSGLPSDRFSAERTGGSVSTLTIQRTQQEDSAVYLCASSLVFGQNYEQYFGPGTRLTVT.

The V call is TRBV7-9, the J call TRBJ2-3, with D unresolved. The CDR3 length is 14 residues. Trimming stripped 1 base from V and 9 bases from J, with 14 bases between. Germline CDR1 reads SEHNR; CDR2 reads FQNEAQ (reference sequence). The CDR3 loop reads CASSLDPGRATQYF. Written as DNA, the CDR3 is TGTGCCAGCAGCTTAGACCCGGGTAGGGCGACGCAGTATTTT.

The chain uses TRBV5-6 and TRBJ2-5, with TRBD2 identical over 8 bases. In germline, CDR1 is SGHDT, CDR2 YYEEEE. Losses at the gene ends were 2 bases for V and 2 bases for J; bases not matched to a gene: 14. The CDR3 extends over 18 amino acids. The CDR3 nucleotides read TGTGCCAGCAGCTTCCTCAAACTAGCGGAGCACAGGCAAGAGACCCAGTACTTC. Its protein product is CASSFLKLAEHRQETQYF. The full variable domain, with the rest looked up from reference TRBV5-6 and TRBJ2-5, is DAGVTQSPTHLIKTRGQQVTLRCSPKSGHDTVSWYQQALGQGPQFIFQYYEEEERQRGNFPDRFSGHQFPNYSSELNVNALLLGDSALYLCASSFLKLAEHRQETQYFGPGTRLLVL.

This clone was observed a single time. The chain combines TRBV6-5 with TRBJ2-3; TRBD1 matches at 8 bases. V was clipped by 4 bases and J by 5 bases; unmatched bases: 11. Germline CDR1 MNHEY, CDR2 SVGAGI. The CDR3 runs 16 residues. CDR3 protein: CASSSPNRGIGDTQYF. The DNA for the CDR3 is TGTGCCAGCAGTTCCCCGAACAGGGGGATAGGAGATACGCAGTATTTT.

V and J are TRBV15 and TRBJ1-5, with D tentatively TRBD1 (6 bases). V lost 5 bases and J lost 0, with 17 bases in between. The CDR3 totals 17 residues. Germline V CDR1 and CDR2: LNHNV, YYDKDF (reference sequence). CDR3 DNA sequence: TGTGCCACCAGCGCCTCAAAGGGGGGGTATAGCAATCAGCCCCAGCATTTT. Translating gives CATSASKGGYSNQPQHF. Using reference TRBV15 and TRBJ1-5 for the parts outside the CDR3, the full variable domain is DAMVIQNPRYQVTQFGKPVTLSCSQTLNHNVMYWYQQKSSQAPKLLFHYYDKDFNNEADTPDNFQSRRPNTSFCFLDIRSPGLGDTAMYLCATSASKGGYSNQPQHFGDGTRLSIL.

This clone occurred once. The rearrangement joins TRBV2 to TRBJ2-2, with D perhaps TRBD2 (5 bases). CDR1 is SNHLY and CDR2 is FYNNEI in the germline V gene. Trimming took off 5 bases at V and 2 bases at J, with 15 bases between the two ends. The CDR3 extends over 16 amino acids. The CDR3 DNA sequence: TGTGCCAGCAGTTCCACCGTGGGAGTCAACACCGGGGAGCTGTTTTTT. It yields the protein CASSSTVGVNTGELFF.

J is TRBJ2-3 and V is TRBV28, with TRBD2 matching 14 bases. The CDR3 runs to 16 residues. V shed 4 bases, J shed 6 bases, and the junction held 6 bases outside the gene matches. The germline CDR1 and CDR2 sequences are MDHEN and SYDVKM. CDR3 amino acids: CASSSTSGRVDDTQYF. The CDR3 region has the DNA TGTGCCAGCAGTTCGACTAGCGGGAGGGTAGATGATACGCAGTATTTT.

This chain joins TRBV29-1 and TRBJ1-2, with 7 positions matching TRBD1. With 6 bases clipped from V and 4 bases from J, the junction kept 8 bases outside the gene matches. The CDR3 runs 13 residues. Germline assignment: CDR1 SQVTM and CDR2 ANQGSEA. CDR3: CSVAGTASYGYTF. The CDR3 bases are TGCAGCGTCGCCGGGACAGCCTCCTATGGCTACACCTTC.

The rearrangement links TRBV29-1 to TRBJ1-1; 8 nucleotides match TRBD1. The CDR3 has 13 amino acids. The germline V gene has CDR1 SQVTM and CDR2 ANQGSEA. V lost 7 bases and J lost 2; bases outside the gene matches: 6. The CDR3 sequence is CSARQGLNTEAFF. The CDR3 region has the DNA TGCAGCGCAAGACAGGGGCTAAACACTGAAGCTTTCTTT. The full variable domain, with the rest looked up from reference TRBV29-1 and TRBJ1-1, is SAVISQKPSRDICQRGTSLTIQCQVDSQVTMMFWYRQQPGQSLTLIATANQGSEATYESGFVIDKFPISRPNLTFSTLTVSNMSPEDSSIYLCSARQGLNTEAFFGQGTRLTVV.

This sequence joins TRBV6-6 and TRBJ2-7, with D perhaps TRBD1 (6 bases). This CDR3 region has 13 residues. Germline loops: CDR1 MNHNY, CDR2 SVGAGI (reference sequence). The V end was cut by 6 bases, the J end by 2 bases, with 11 bases between. CDR3 coding DNA: TGTGCCAGCAGAAAGACAGGTCCCTACGAGCAGTACTTC. Protein: CASRKTGPYEQYF.

This clone has only a few counts. The V gene is TRBV7-2, the J gene TRBJ1-1, with D hard to call. The CDR3 has 14 residues. The V gene lost 2 bases and the J gene lost 1 base, with 8 bases spanning the gap. Germline CDR1 reads SGHTA; CDR2 reads FQGNSA. The CDR3 DNA sequence: TGTGCCAGCAGCTTAAGGATCTCGAACACTGAAGCTTTCTTT. Its protein is CASSLRISNTEAFF.

The chain joins TRBV30 to TRBJ1-5, with D unresolved. Trimming pared 0 bases from V and 7 bases from J, leaving 16 bases between. This CDR3 is built from 15 residues. Germline CDR1 GTSNPN, CDR2 SVGIG (reference sequence). The CDR3 protein is CAWSVGQARLQPQHF. In DNA form, the CDR3 reads TGTGCCTGGAGTGTAGGGCAGGCCCGGCTCCAGCCCCAGCATTTT.

The J gene is TRBJ2-1, the V gene TRBV27; 9 positions agree with TRBD2. V dropped 0 bases and J dropped 8; count of bases not matched to a gene: 5. This CDR3 contains 15 residues. Per germline, CDR1 MNHEY and CDR2 SMNVEV (reference sequence). This CDR3 is CASSLSSGRGYEQFF. DNA for the CDR3: TGTGCCAGCAGTTTATCTAGCGGGAGAGGTTATGAGCAGTTCTTC.

V and J are TRBV7-2 and TRBJ1-5; tentatively, D is TRBD1 (6 bases). Trimming shortened V by 5 bases and J by 3 bases, and 17 bases separated the two germline ends. CDR1 is SGHTA, CDR2 FQGNSA, per germline. This CDR3 comprises 16 residues. Here the CDR3 DNA reads TGTGCCAGCAGCCCCCCGGGGGGCGTAGACAATCAGCCCCAGCATTTT. The encoded protein is CASSPPGGVDNQPQHF. The full variable domain, its missing parts supplied by reference TRBV7-2 and TRBJ1-5, is GAGVSQSPSNKVTEKGKDVELRCDPISGHTALYWYRQSLGQGLEFLIYFQGNSAPDKSGLPSDRFSAERTGGSVSTLTIQRTQQEDSAVYLCASSPPGGVDNQPQHFGDGTRLSIL.

This sequence joins TRBV2 and TRBJ2-7; weak D call: TRBD2 (5 bases). V was shortened by 8 bases and J by 0 bases, with 14 bases between the two germline ends. This CDR3 comprises 14 residues. Germline V gene sequence: CDR1 SNHLY, CDR2 FYNNEI. CDR3 coding DNA: TGTGCCAGCGGGAGACGGAGGAGCTCCTACGAGCAGTACTTC. As protein: CASGRRRSSYEQYF.

The CDR3 loop is CASSSDVSHEQFF. The CDR3 coding sequence is TGTGCCAGCAGCTCGGACGTATCGCATGAGCAGTTCTTC. The rearrangement links TRBV5-4 to TRBJ2-1; D gene unclear. CDR1 and CDR2 from the germline V gene are SGHNT and YYREEE (reference sequence). The CDR3 length is 13 residues. The V and J ends lost 3 bases and 8 bases respectively, with 12 bases between them.

The chain has TRBV5-1 and TRBJ1-2; no reliable D call. Trimming pared 0 bases from V and 3 bases from J, leaving 12 bases between. The CDR3 sequence is 15 residues long. Germline lookup yields CDR1 SGHRS and CDR2 YFSETQ. CDR3 sequence: CASSLEAGGDYGYTF. The CDR3 DNA reads as TGCGCCAGCAGCTTGGAGGCAGGTGGGGACTATGGCTACACCTTC.